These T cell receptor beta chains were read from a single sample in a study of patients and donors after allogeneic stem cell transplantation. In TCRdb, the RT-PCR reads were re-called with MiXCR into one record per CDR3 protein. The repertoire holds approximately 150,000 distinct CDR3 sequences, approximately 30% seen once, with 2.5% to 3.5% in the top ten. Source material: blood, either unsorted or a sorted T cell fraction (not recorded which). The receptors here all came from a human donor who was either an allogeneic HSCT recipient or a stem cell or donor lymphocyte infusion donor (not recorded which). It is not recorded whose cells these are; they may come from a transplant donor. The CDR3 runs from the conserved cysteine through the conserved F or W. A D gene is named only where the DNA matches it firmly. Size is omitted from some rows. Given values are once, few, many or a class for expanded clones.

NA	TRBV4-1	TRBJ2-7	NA	CASSQEVRYLPSYEQYF	TGCGCCAGCAGCCAAGAAGTCCGGTACTTACCTTCCTACGAGCAGTACTTC
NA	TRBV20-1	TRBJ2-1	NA	CSARKGYNEQFF	TGCAGTGCTAGAAAAGGTTACAATGAGCAGTTCTTC
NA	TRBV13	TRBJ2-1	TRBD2	CASSDGLAEYNEQFF	TGTGCCAGCAGCGACGGACTAGCGGAGTACAATGAGCAGTTCTTC
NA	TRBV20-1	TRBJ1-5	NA	CSALRGGEGQPQHF	TGCAGTGCTCTTAGAGGGGGGGAGGGTCAGCCCCAGCATTTT
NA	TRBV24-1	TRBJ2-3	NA	CATSDFLTQYF	TGTGCCACCAGTGATTTCCTTACGCAGTATTTT
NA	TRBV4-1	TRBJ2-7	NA	CASSQVGAFIYEQYF	TGCGCCAGCAGCCAAGTGGGGGCGTTTATCTACGAGCAGTACTTC
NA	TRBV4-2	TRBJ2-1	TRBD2	CASSHGGRNEQFF	TGTGCCAGCAGCCATGGCGGGAGAAATGAGCAGTTCTTC
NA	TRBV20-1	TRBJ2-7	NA	CSARVPASRLEQYF	TGCAGTGCTAGAGTGCCGGCTAGCCGGCTGGAGCAGTACTTC
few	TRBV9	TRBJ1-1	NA	CASSGVRGDTEAFF	TGTGCCAGCAGCGGCGTCAGGGGTGACACTGAAGCTTTCTTT
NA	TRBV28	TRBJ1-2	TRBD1	CASRPGGAVYGYTF	TGTGCCAGCAGACCAGGGGGCGCCGTCTATGGCTACACCTTC
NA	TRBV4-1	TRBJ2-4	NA	CASSPSGIAKNIQYF	TGCGCCAGCAGCCCTTCGGGGATAGCCAAAAACATTCAGTACTTC
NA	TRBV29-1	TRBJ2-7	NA	CSVEWQDTYEQYF	TGCAGCGTTGAGTGGCAGGACACCTACGAGCAGTACTTC
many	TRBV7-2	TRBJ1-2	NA	CASSLASTEPPGYGYTF	TGTGCCAGCAGCTTAGCGTCGACAGAACCACCTGGTTATGGCTACACCTTC
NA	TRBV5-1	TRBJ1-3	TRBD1	CASSFGQADSGNTIYF	TGCGCCAGCAGCTTCGGACAGGCCGACTCTGGAAACACCATATATTTT
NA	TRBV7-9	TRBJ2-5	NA	CASSFGGNRETQYF	TGTGCCAGCAGCTTCGGTGGAAACAGGGAGACCCAGTACTTC
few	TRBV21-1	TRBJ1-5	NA	CASSWPRGLSNQPQHF	TGTGCCAGCAGCTGGCCCCGGGGGCTTAGCAATCAGCCCCAGCATTTT
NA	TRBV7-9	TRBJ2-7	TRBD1	CASSFGQALYEQYF	TGTGCCAGCAGCTTTGGACAGGCGCTCTACGAGCAGTACTTC
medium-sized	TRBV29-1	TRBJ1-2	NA	CSVEPTQGGYTF	TGCAGCGTTGAACCCACACAGGGTGGCTACACCTTC
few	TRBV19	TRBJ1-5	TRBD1	CASSILGGNNQPQHF	TGTGCCAGTAGTATTTTAGGGGGCAACAATCAGCCCCAGCATTTT
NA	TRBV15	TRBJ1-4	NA	CATSRDRTLIEKLFF	TGTGCCACCAGCAGAGATCGGACCTTAATCGAAAAACTGTTTTTT